This TCR beta chain appears in the sequencing data of a study of brain T cells in children with intractable seizures. Study findings and constraints: Only CDR3 sequence similarity suggested viral specificity, without known HCMV serostatus.

Pre-surgery treatment included at least one anti-epileptic drug. Note on this clone: Its target is unknown.

This CDR3 region has 15 residues. V gave up 5 bases and J gave up 0 bases, with 14 bases separating them. Germline-derived CDR1 and CDR2 are SEHNR and FQNEAQ (reference sequence). The data were produced by immunoSEQ multiplex PCR, yet TCRdb's version contains in-frame clones alone and is incomplete. Among some 76,000 clones listed, roughly 91% were seen once. V gene TRBV7-9 combines with J gene TRBJ2-7; either TRBD1 or TRBD2 may fit D (5 bases each). Source: peripheral blood, taken at surgery. This TCR came from a boy under two years old with tuberous sclerosis and intractable seizures. The CDR3 reads CASSPRDRNSYEQYF. CDR3 nucleotide sequence: TGTGCCAGCAGCCCTCGGGACCGAAACTCCTACGAGCAGTACTTC.